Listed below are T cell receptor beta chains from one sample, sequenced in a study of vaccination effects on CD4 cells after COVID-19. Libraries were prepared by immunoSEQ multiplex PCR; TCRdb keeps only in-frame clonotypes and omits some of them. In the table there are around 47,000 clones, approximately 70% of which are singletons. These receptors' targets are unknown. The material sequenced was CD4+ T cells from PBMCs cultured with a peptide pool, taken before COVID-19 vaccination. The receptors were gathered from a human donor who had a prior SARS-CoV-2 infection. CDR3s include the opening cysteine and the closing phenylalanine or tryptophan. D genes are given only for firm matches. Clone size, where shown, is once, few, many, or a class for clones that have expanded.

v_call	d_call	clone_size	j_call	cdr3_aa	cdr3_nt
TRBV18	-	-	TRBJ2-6	CASSPTPRSGANVLTF	TGTGCCAGCTCACCGACACCCCGCTCTGGGGCCAACGTCCTGACTTTC
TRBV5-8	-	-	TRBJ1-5	CASSIPGIPSNQPQHF	TGTGCCAGCAGCATACCAGGGATTCCTAGCAATCAGCCCCAGCATTTT
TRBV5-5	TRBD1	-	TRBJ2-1	CASSSPNRGWFF	TGTGCCAGCAGCTCACCCAACAGGGGATGGTTCTTC
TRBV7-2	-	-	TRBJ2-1	CASRNLWRGRLYNEQFF	TGTGCCAGCAGGAACCTTTGGCGGGGCAGGCTTTACAATGAGCAGTTCTTC
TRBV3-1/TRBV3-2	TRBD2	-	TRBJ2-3	CASSQDPWASGRGYTDTQYF	TGTGCCAGCAGCCAAGATCCTTGGGCTAGCGGGAGAGGGTACACAGATACGCAGTATTTT
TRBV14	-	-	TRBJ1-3	CASSQGTGLSGNTIYF	TGTGCCAGCAGCCAAGGAACCGGGCTCTCTGGAAACACCATATATTTT
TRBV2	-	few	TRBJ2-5	CASSTGRETQYF	TGTGCCAGCAGCACGGGACGAGAGACCCAGTACTTC
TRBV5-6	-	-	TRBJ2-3	CASSTGLSTDTQYF	TGTGCCAGCAGCACCGGACTCTCGACAGATACGCAGTATTTT
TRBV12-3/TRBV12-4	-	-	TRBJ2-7	CASRDETGSRQYF	TGTGCCAGCAGGGATGAAACAGGGTCGCGGCAGTACTTC
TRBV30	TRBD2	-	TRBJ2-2	CAWTPLGLAGGSGELFF	TGTGCCTGGACCCCTCTAGGGCTAGCGGGGGGGTCCGGGGAGCTGTTTTTT
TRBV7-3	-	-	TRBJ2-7	CASSEEPGRLYEQYF	TGTGCCAGCAGCGAAGAACCGGGACGGCTTTACGAGCAGTACTTC
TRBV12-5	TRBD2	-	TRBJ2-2	CASGTTSGRLFAGELFF	TGTGCTAGTGGTACGACTAGCGGGAGGCTTTTCGCCGGGGAGCTGTTTTTT
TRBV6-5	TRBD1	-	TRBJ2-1	CASSYSGGDYNEQFF	TGTGCCAGCAGTTACTCAGGGGGCGACTACAATGAGCAGTTCTTC
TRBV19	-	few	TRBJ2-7	CASSIVLSYEQYF	TGTGCCAGTAGTATAGTCCTCTCCTACGAGCAGTACTTC
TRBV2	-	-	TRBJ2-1	CASRLGEQFF	TGTGCCAGCCGTCTAGGTGAGCAGTTCTTC
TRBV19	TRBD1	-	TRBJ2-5	CASRPRDRETQYF	TGTGCCAGTAGACCCCGGGACAGGGAGACCCAGTACTTC
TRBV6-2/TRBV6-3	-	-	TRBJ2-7	CASSSPFDEQYF	TGTGCCAGCAGTTCCCCATTTGACGAGCAGTACTTC
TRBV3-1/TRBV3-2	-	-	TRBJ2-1	CASSPREQYNEQFF	TGTGCCAGCAGCCCTCGGGAGCAATACAATGAGCAGTTCTTC
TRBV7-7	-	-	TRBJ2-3	CASSPGQFTDTQYF	TGTGCTAGCAGCCCAGGACAGTTCACAGATACGCAGTATTTT
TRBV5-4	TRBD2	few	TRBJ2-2	CASSLMLAGDTGELFF	TGTGCCAGCAGCTTGATGCTAGCGGGAGACACCGGGGAGCTGTTTTTT
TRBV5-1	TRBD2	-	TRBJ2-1	CASSILLAADNEQFF	TGCGCCAGCAGCATACTACTAGCGGCTGACAATGAGCAGTTCTTC
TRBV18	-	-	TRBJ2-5	CASSGTLGETQYF	TGTGCCAGCTCTGGGACTCTGGGAGAGACCCAGTACTTC
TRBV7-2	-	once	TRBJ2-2	CASSLILRGPGELFF	TGTGCCAGCAGCTTAATCCTCCGGGGTCCGGGGGAGCTGTTTTTT
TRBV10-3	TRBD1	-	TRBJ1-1	CAIRGQLNTEAFF	TGTGCCATCAGGGGACAGTTGAACACTGAAGCTTTCTTT
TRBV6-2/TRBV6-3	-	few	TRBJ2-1	CASSLRTDEWWQFF	TGTGCCAGCAGTTTGAGGACAGACGAATGGTGGCAGTTCTTC
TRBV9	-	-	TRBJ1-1	CASSPQAANTEAFF	TGTGCCAGCAGCCCCCAGGCGGCCAACACTGAAGCTTTCTTT
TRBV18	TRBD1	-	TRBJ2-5	CASSPPGTGGKETQYF	TGTGCCAGCTCACCACCAGGGACAGGGGGTAAAGAGACCCAGTACTTC
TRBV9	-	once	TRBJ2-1	CASSVGGSPWGEQFF	TGTGCCAGCAGCGTAGGGGGTTCACCTTGGGGTGAGCAGTTCTTC
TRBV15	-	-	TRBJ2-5	CATSGNPTQTQYF	TGTGCCACCAGCGGAAATCCCACTCAAACTCAGTACTTC
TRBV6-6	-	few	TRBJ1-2	CASSYSRGGGSYTF	TGTGCCAGCAGTTACTCGCGGGGAGGCGGGAGCTACACCTTC
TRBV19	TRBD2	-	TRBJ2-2	CASSILAGGPVGELFF	TGTGCCAGTAGTATACTAGCGGGAGGGCCGGTCGGGGAGCTGTTTTTT
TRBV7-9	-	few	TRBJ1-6	CASSLGGNSPLHF	TGTGCCAGCAGTCTGGGGGGTAATTCACCCCTCCACTTT
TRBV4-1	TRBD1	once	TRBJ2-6	CASSQVGQRSGANVLTF	TGCGCCAGCAGCCAAGTGGGACAGCGCTCTGGGGCCAACGTCCTGACTTTC
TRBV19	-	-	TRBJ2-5	CASSIFPLRENIQETQYF	TGTGCCAGTAGTATTTTTCCCCTCAGGGAGAACATCCAAGAGACCCAGTACTTC
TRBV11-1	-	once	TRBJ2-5	CASSPPSGQETQYF	TGTGCCAGCAGCCCCCCAAGTGGCCAAGAGACCCAGTACTTC
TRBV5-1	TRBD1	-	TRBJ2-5	CASSVTGRQETQYF	TGCGCCAGCAGCGTGACAGGGCGCCAAGAGACCCAGTACTTC
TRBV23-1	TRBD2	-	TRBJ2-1	CASSHPPSGSKGGFF	TGCGCCAGCAGTCACCCCCCTAGCGGGAGCAAGGGAGGGTTCTTC
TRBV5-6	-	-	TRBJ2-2	CASRFLGANTGELFF	TGTGCCAGCAGATTTCTGGGGGCGAACACCGGGGAGCTGTTTTTT
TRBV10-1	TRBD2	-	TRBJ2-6	CASRPGGWRGANVLTF	TGCGCCAGCAGGCCGGGAGGGTGGAGAGGGGCCAACGTCCTGACTTTC
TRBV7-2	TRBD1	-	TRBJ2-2	CASLQPGQQNVGELFF	TGTGCCAGTCTACAACCGGGACAGCAAAACGTCGGGGAGCTGTTTTTT
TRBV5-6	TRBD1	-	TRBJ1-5	CASSLWGQGHQPQHF	TGTGCCAGCAGCTTGTGGGGACAGGGGCATCAGCCCCAGCATTTT
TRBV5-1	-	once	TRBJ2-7	CASKQGTSENEQYF	TGCGCCAGCAAACAGGGTACGAGTGAGAACGAGCAGTACTTC
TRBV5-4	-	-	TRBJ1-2	CASSLGGSYGYTF	TGTGCCAGCAGCCTCGGGGGGAGCTATGGCTACACCTTC
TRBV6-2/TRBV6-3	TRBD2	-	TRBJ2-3	CASSYGLAGNTDTQYF	TGTGCCAGCAGTTATGGACTAGCTGGAAACACAGATACGCAGTATTTT
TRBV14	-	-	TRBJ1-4	CASSQVVSEKLFF	TGTGCCAGCAGCCAAGTTGTCTCTGAAAAACTGTTTTTT
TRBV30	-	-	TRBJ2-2	CAWRASFQNTGELFF	TGTGCCTGGAGGGCCTCCTTCCAGAACACCGGGGAGCTGTTTTTT
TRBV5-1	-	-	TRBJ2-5	CASSLGEVQETQYF	TGCGCCAGCAGCTTGGGTGAGGTCCAAGAGACCCAGTACTTC
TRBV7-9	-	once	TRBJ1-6	CAGSRQNNSPLHF	TGTGCCGGCAGCCGACAGAATAATTCACCCCTCCACTTT
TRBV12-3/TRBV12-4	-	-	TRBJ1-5	CASSLVQGPAQHF	TGTGCCAGCAGTTTAGTACAGGGACCGGCCCAGCATTTT
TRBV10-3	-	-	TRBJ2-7	CAIMSEQYF	TGTGCCATCATGTCCGAGCAGTACTTC
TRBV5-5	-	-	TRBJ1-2	CASSPNSDSFYGYTF	TGTGCCAGCAGCCCGAATTCGGACAGCTTCTATGGCTACACCTTC
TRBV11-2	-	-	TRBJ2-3	CASSLGRDTDTQYF	TGTGCCAGCAGCTTGGGTAGGGACACAGATACGCAGTATTTT
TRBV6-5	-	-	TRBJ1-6	CASSYESHPNSPLHF	TGTGCCAGCAGTTACGAGTCACACCCGAATTCACCCCTCCACTTT
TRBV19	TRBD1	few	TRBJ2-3	CASSPTGLGDTQYF	TGTGCCAGTAGTCCGACAGGGTTGGGCGATACGCAGTATTTT
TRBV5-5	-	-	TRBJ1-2	CASSAPGRTYGYTF	TGTGCCAGCAGCGCTCCGGGACGTACCTATGGCTACACCTTC
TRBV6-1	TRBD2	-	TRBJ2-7	CASSSPTSAYEQYF	TGTGCCAGCAGTTCCCCGACTAGCGCGTACGAGCAGTACTTC
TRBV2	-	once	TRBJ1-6	CASSTEEQDPPGAYNSPLHF	TGTGCCAGCAGTACAGAAGAACAGGATCCTCCGGGCGCCTATAATTCACCCCTCCACTTT